This T cell receptor beta chain emerged from a study of blood T cell repertoires in COVID-19. Using immunoSEQ multiplex PCR, the repertoire was profiled, and TCRdb retains in-frame clones only, with some absent. The table has 150,000 to 200,000 clones, approximately 82% seen once. This CDR3 contains 15 residues. Germline CDR1 SGHTA, CDR2 FQGNSA. V lost 4 bases and J lost 8; bases outside the gene matches: 11. The source of this sequence is a man over 45 who had recovered from COVID-19. V usage is TRBV7-2 and J usage is TRBJ1-3; TRBD1 aligns across 7 bases. The sample was PBMCs or T cells enriched from blood (not recorded which). Written as DNA, the CDR3 is TGTGCCAGCAGCTCCGCAAACAGGGGTGGCGACACCATATATTTT. It translates to CASSSANRGGDTIYF.